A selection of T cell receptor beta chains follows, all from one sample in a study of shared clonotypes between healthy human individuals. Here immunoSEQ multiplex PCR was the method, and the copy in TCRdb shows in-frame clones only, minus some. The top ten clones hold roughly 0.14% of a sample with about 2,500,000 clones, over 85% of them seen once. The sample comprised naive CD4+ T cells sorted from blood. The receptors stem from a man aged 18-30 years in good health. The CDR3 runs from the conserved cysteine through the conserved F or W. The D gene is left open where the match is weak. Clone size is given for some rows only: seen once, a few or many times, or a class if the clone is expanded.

CDR3: CASSGEDYGYTF; DNA: TGCGCCAGCAGCGGGGAAGACTATGGCTACACCTTC; J: TRBJ1-2; V: TRBV5-1; D: -; size: -
CDR3: CASSLGGTDTQYF; DNA: TGTGCCAGCAGCTTGGGGGGTACAGATACGCAGTATTTT; J: TRBJ2-3; V: TRBV11-3; D: -; size: -
CDR3: CASSLNPGTGNQPQHF; DNA: TGTGCCAGCAGCTTGAACCCCGGGACAGGGAATCAGCCCCAGCATTTT; J: TRBJ1-5; V: TRBV5-4; D: TRBD1; size: once
CDR3: CASSASPAGQGLVYGYTF; DNA: TGTGCCAGCAGCGCGAGCCCAGCCGGACAGGGTCTGGTCTATGGCTACACCTTC; J: TRBJ1-2; V: TRBV5-4; D: TRBD1; size: -
CDR3: CASSPGLAGAYEQYF; DNA: TGTGCCAGCAGTCCGGGACTAGCGGGTGCATACGAGCAGTACTTC; J: TRBJ2-7; V: TRBV27; D: TRBD2; size: -
CDR3: CASSSRTGVGQPQHF; DNA: TGTGCCAGCAGTTCTAGGACAGGGGTTGGCCAGCCCCAGCATTTT; J: TRBJ1-5; V: TRBV2; D: TRBD1; size: -
CDR3: CASSLVVGQGATDTQYF; DNA: TGTGCCAGCAGCTTGGTTGTCGGACAGGGGGCTACAGATACGCAGTATTTT; J: TRBJ2-3; V: TRBV5-4; D: TRBD1; size: -
CDR3: CASSQDWVTEAFF; DNA: TGTGCCAGCAGCCAAGATTGGGTCACTGAAGCTTTCTTT; J: TRBJ1-1; V: TRBV4-2; D: -; size: -
CDR3: CASSIISGPNYGYTF; DNA: TGTGCCAGTAGTATTATTTCAGGACCAAACTATGGCTACACCTTC; J: TRBJ1-2; V: TRBV19; D: -; size: -
CDR3: CASSLGQRNTEAFF; DNA: TGTGCCAGCAGCTTAGGACAAAGGAACACTGAAGCTTTCTTT; J: TRBJ1-1; V: TRBV11-2; D: -; size: -
CDR3: CASSQEGTVSNQPQHF; DNA: TGTGCCAGCAGCCAAGAAGGGACAGTTAGCAATCAGCCCCAGCATTTT; J: TRBJ1-5; V: TRBV4-2; D: TRBD1; size: -
CDR3: CSVKGSETNEKLFF; DNA: TGCAGCGTTAAAGGGTCCGAAACTAATGAAAAACTGTTTTTT; J: TRBJ1-4; V: TRBV29-1; D: -; size: -
CDR3: CASSAVGTGPYEQYF; DNA: TGTGCCAGCTCGGCAGTGGGGACGGGACCTTACGAGCAGTACTTC; J: TRBJ2-7; V: TRBV18; D: -; size: -
CDR3: CAWTPGHNEKLFF; DNA: TGTGCCTGGACCCCCGGACACAATGAAAAACTGTTTTTT; J: TRBJ1-4; V: TRBV30; D: -; size: few
CDR3: CASSRRGAWDTQYF; DNA: TGTGCCAGCAGCCGAAGGGGGGCATGGGATACGCAGTATTTT; J: TRBJ2-3; V: TRBV9; D: -; size: -
CDR3: CASSLPASTDTQYF; DNA: TGTGCCAGCAGCTTACCCGCTAGCACAGATACGCAGTATTTT; J: TRBJ2-3; V: TRBV5-6; D: -; size: -
CDR3: CASHRDVSNEQFF; DNA: TGCGCCAGCCACAGGGATGTTAGCAATGAGCAGTTCTTC; J: TRBJ2-1; V: TRBV5-1; D: -; size: -
CDR3: CASSLGTSYEQYF; DNA: TGTGCCAGCAGCTTAGGGACCTCCTACGAGCAGTACTTC; J: TRBJ2-7; V: TRBV11-2; D: -; size: once
CDR3: CASSFLSRGGDTQYF; DNA: TGTGCCAGCAGTTTTCTCTCTAGGGGGGGAGATACGCAGTATTTT; J: TRBJ2-3; V: TRBV27; D: -; size: -
CDR3: CASSQQETQYF; DNA: TGTGCCAGCAGCCAGCAAGAGACCCAGTACTTC; J: TRBJ2-5; V: TRBV5-4; D: -; size: few
CDR3: CASSQERGDEQFF; DNA: TGCGCCAGCAGCCAAGAAAGGGGGGATGAGCAGTTCTTC; J: TRBJ2-1; V: TRBV4-3; D: -; size: -
CDR3: CAIRTGDQPQHF; DNA: TGTGCCATCAGGACAGGGGATCAGCCCCAGCATTTT; J: TRBJ1-5; V: TRBV10-3; D: TRBD1; size: few
CDR3: CASSLFTMGPNTEAFF; DNA: TGCGCCAGCAGCTTGTTCACTATGGGTCCTAACACTGAAGCTTTCTTT; J: TRBJ1-1; V: TRBV5-1; D: -; size: -
CDR3: CASSPLTGELFF; DNA: TGTGCCAGCTCACCACTCACCGGGGAGCTGTTTTTT; J: TRBJ2-2; V: TRBV18; D: -; size: few
CDR3: CASSGHGARLVQPQHF; DNA: TGTGCCAGCAGTGGGCACGGGGCGCGGTTAGTTCAGCCCCAGCATTTT; J: TRBJ1-5; V: TRBV2; D: -; size: few
CDR3: CASSLSTGGHSGNTIYF; DNA: TGTGCCAGCAGTTTAAGCACAGGGGGCCACTCTGGAAACACCATATATTTT; J: TRBJ1-3; V: TRBV28; D: TRBD1; size: -
CDR3: CASSSAGAGETQYF; DNA: TGCGCCAGCAGCTCCGCGGGGGCGGGAGAGACCCAGTACTTC; J: TRBJ2-5; V: TRBV10-1; D: -; size: -
CDR3: CASSVSRGGLRETQYF; DNA: TGTGCCAGCAGTGTTTCGCGGGGGGGCCTACGGGAGACCCAGTACTTC; J: TRBJ2-5; V: TRBV6-1; D: TRBD2; size: -
CDR3: CATSRGSGRAISYNEQFF; DNA: TGTGCCACCAGCAGGGGTAGCGGGAGGGCCATCTCCTACAATGAGCAGTTCTTC; J: TRBJ2-1; V: TRBV15; D: TRBD2; size: -
CDR3: CATSRAVGANNEQFF; DNA: TGTGCCACCAGCAGAGCTGTGGGAGCGAACAATGAGCAGTTCTTC; J: TRBJ2-1; V: TRBV15; D: -; size: -
CDR3: CASSLDSGTGGATNEKLFF; DNA: TGTGCCAGCAGCTTAGACTCCGGGACAGGGGGGGCAACTAATGAAAAACTGTTTTTT; J: TRBJ1-4; V: TRBV11-2; D: TRBD1; size: -
CDR3: CASSLSYVASHPYGYTF; DNA: TGTGCCAGCAGTTTATCGTACGTCGCCAGCCATCCCTATGGCTACACCTTC; J: TRBJ1-2; V: TRBV27; D: -; size: -
CDR3: CASSYLTGAITDTQYF; DNA: TGTGCCAGCAGCTACCTAACGGGAGCAATCACAGATACGCAGTATTTT; J: TRBJ2-3; V: TRBV5-4; D: -; size: -
CDR3: CASTGGETQYF; DNA: TGCGCCAGCACAGGGGGAGAGACCCAGTACTTC; J: TRBJ2-5; V: TRBV5-1; D: TRBD1; size: -